This TCR beta chain was sequenced in a study of Graves' ophthalmopathy and Graves' hyperthyroidism. Trimming took 3 bases from V and 1 from J, leaving 7 bases between them. The CDR3 is made up of 14 amino acids. CDR1 is SNHLY and CDR2 is FYNNEI in the germline V gene. Scientists amplified the TCR beta CDR3 regions from RNA transcripts. HTBI primers primed a first-round RT-PCR, and a second-round multiplex PCR followed. Each CDR3 protein is one row after TCRdb ran MiXCR on the multiplex PCR reads. The data show 900,000 to 1,200,000 distinct CDR3 sequences, around a third seen once. This clonotype was seen many times.

The sequence was collected from an adult man with Graves' hyperthyroidism. The chain employs TRBV2 and TRBJ1-5; D is unresolved. Sequencing input: peripheral blood or thyroid tissue (not recorded which). The DNA of the CDR3 is TGTGCCAGCAGTGAGGTTACGAGCAATCAGCCCCAGCATTTT. This gives the protein CASSEVTSNQPQHF. Full variable domain (outside the CDR3, taken from reference TRBV2 and TRBJ1-5): EPEVTQTPSHQVTQMGQEVILRCVPISNHLYFYWYRQILGQKVEFLVSFYNNEISEKSEIFDDQFSVERPDGSNFTLKIRSTKLEDSAMYFCASSEVTSNQPQHFGDGTRLSIL.